The next 27 T cell receptor beta chains were all read from a single sample in a study of regulatory T cells in long-lasting Graves disease. Sample time point: newly diagnosed GD, antithyroid drugs for less than 3 months. PBMCs provided the RNA from which the TCR library was made. Arm-PCR of CDR3 regions and iRepertoire HTBI primers were the basis on which TCR beta libraries were built. TCRdb re-called the multiplex PCR reads with MiXCR, one entry per CDR3 protein. The sample contains over 500,000 distinct CDR3 sequences, more than 15% of which appear only once. These data also featured in a second study, about T cells in Graves' hyperthyroidism and ophthalmopathy.

Sequences were derived from peripheral blood mononuclear cells (PBMCs), sampled at new diagnosis, from a patient treated with antithyroid drugs. These receptors came from a man between 18 and 35 years old with Graves disease.

At least ten counts were recorded for this clonotype. The chain employs TRBV3-1 and TRBJ1-4; D is perhaps TRBD1 (5 bases). Trimming left V 5 bases short and J 8 bases short, with 21 bases between. The CDR3 totals 16 residues. Germline V CDR1 and CDR2: LGHDT, YNNKEL (reference sequence). CDR3 residues: CASSKTMGGVEEKLFF. CDR3 bases: TGTGCCAGCAGCAAGACAATGGGGGGTGTGGAGGAAAAACTGTTTTTT.

The chain joins TRBV20-1 to TRBJ2-2, with unresolved D. The CDR3 covers 16 residues. The V and J ends lost 0 bases and 0 bases respectively, with 11 bases between them. CDR1 is DFQATT, CDR2 SNEGSKA, per germline (reference sequence). CDR3 in amino acids: CSARDASAANTGELFF. The CDR3 nucleotides are TGCAGTGCTAGAGATGCCAGCGCGGCGAACACCGGGGAGCTGTTTTTT.

The chain is built from TRBV20-1 and TRBJ2-3, with D hard to call. V lost 2 bases to trimming and J lost 4 bases, with 7 bases between them. Per germline, CDR1 DFQATT and CDR2 SNEGSKA (reference sequence). This CDR3 is 12 amino acids long. CDR3 in DNA: TGCAGTGCTAGACCGAGACCAGATACGCAGTATTTT. Amino acids: CSARPRPDTQYF.

The chain carries TRBV3-1 and TRBJ1-5; D remains ambiguous. The CDR3 runs 14 residues. Trimming stripped 0 bases from V and 6 bases from J, with 9 bases between. Germline V lookup: CDR1 LGHDT, CDR2 YNNKEL (reference sequence). The CDR3 reads CASSQDPRGQPQHF. For the CDR3, the DNA is TGTGCCAGCAGCCAAGATCCACGAGGTCAGCCCCAGCATTTT.

This clonotype has a count of ten or more. The rearrangement uses TRBV6-2 or TRBV6-3 and TRBJ2-7; 16 bases agree with TRBD2. This CDR3 spans 16 amino acids. The germline V gene has CDR1 MNHEY and CDR2 SVGEGT. After removal of 4 bases from V and 5 bases from J, the junction contained 5 bases not matched to a gene. The CDR3 region is CASSSGTSGRVDEQYF. CDR3 bases: TGTGCCAGCAGTTCCGGGACTAGCGGGAGGGTGGACGAGCAGTACTTC.

This clonotype was recorded many times. This chain uses TRBV6-1 with TRBJ1-1; D unresolved. The CDR3 contains 14 residues. Germline lookup yields CDR1 MNHNS and CDR2 SASEGT. Trimming cost V 5 bases and J 5 bases, with 15 bases left between them. CDR3 DNA sequence: TGTGCCAGCAGTCGCGCCGAGCGGCGAACTGAAGCTTTCTTT. It translates to CASSRAERRTEAFF.

The J gene is TRBJ2-3, the V gene TRBV28, with 7 nucleotides matching TRBD2. This CDR3 is 16 amino acids long. The junction had 15 bases not matched to a gene; V was cut back by 9 bases and J by 3 bases. Germline CDR1 is MDHEN and CDR2 is SYDVKM. This CDR3 reads CASCLGAGVMTDTQYF. CDR3 nucleotide sequence: TGTGCCAGTTGTCTTGGGGCGGGAGTAATGACAGATACGCAGTATTTT.

This clonotype was counted only a few times. J is TRBJ2-7 and V is TRBV7-2; D remains ambiguous. The V gene's germline CDR1 is SGHTA and CDR2 FQGNSA. The CDR3 consists of 15 residues. The V and J ends lost 2 bases and 0 bases respectively, with 11 bases between them. Here the CDR3 reads CASSLLNTPSYEQYF. The CDR3 DNA follows: TGTGCCAGCAGCTTATTGAACACCCCCTCCTACGAGCAGTACTTC. Based on the CDR3 plus reference TRBV7-2 and TRBJ2-7, the full variable domain is GAGVSQSPSNKVTEKGKDVELRCDPISGHTALYWYRQSLGQGLEFLIYFQGNSAPDKSGLPSDRFSAERTGGSVSTLTIQRTQQEDSAVYLCASSLLNTPSYEQYFGPGTRLTVT.

This clonotype was recorded many times. This chain joins TRBV30 and TRBJ1-5; D ambiguous. The CDR3 is 12 amino acids. V lost 0 bases and J lost 7, with 7 bases in between. CDR1 and CDR2 from the germline V gene are GTSNPN and SVGIG (reference sequence). The CDR3 DNA reads as TGTGCCTGGAGTGTGGGGAGGCAGCCCCAGCATTTT. As protein: CAWSVGRQPQHF.

V usage is TRBV11-2 and J usage is TRBJ1-5; no clear D gene. Trimming removed 1 base from V and 5 bases from J, with 12 bases in between. The CDR3 loop spans 15 amino acids. Germline assignment: CDR1 SGHAT and CDR2 FQNNGV. The DNA for the CDR3 is TGTGCCAGCAGCTTAGGGCAGGTAGAACATCAGCCCCAGCATTTT. Amino acids: CASSLGQVEHQPQHF. Full variable domain (remainder filled in from reference TRBV11-2 and TRBJ1-5): EAGVAQSPRYKIIEKRQSVAFWCNPISGHATLYWYQQILGQGPKLLIQFQNNGVVDDSQLPKDRFSAERLKGVDSTLKIQPAKLEDSAVYLCASSLGQVEHQPQHFGDGTRLSIL.

Comment on this clonotype: It may be a read error: a sequence one base away is much more abundant. The chain has TRBV20-1 and TRBJ2-1; D is ambiguous. The germline V gene encodes CDR1 DFQATT and CDR2 SNEGSKA (reference sequence). The CDR3 loop spans 14 amino acids. CDR3 sequence (DNA): TGCAGTGCTAGCCCGACCCCAAGCTACAGTGAGCAGTTCTTC. Its protein is CSASPTPSYSEQFF.

This clonotype was observed a handful of times. This chain joins TRBV5-1 and TRBJ2-7; D assignment may be TRBD1 or TRBD2 (6 bases each). Germline V gives CDR1 SGHRS, CDR2 YFSETQ. The CDR3 contains 15 residues. V dropped 0 bases and J dropped 5 bases, with 15 bases sitting between them. The CDR3 here is CASSLVGGPSDEQYF. CDR3 bases: TGCGCCAGCAGCTTGGTTGGGGGGCCATCCGACGAGCAGTACTTC. The variable domain in full, completed from reference TRBV5-1 and TRBJ2-7, reads KAGVTQTPRYLIKTRGQQVTLSCSPISGHRSVSWYQQTPGQGLQFLFEYFSETQRNKGNFPGRFSGRQFSNSRSEMNVSTLELGDSALYLCASSLVGGPSDEQYFGPGTRLTVT.

This clonotype occurred many times. V usage is TRBV11-2 and J usage is TRBJ2-1; 13 bases map to TRBD2. V lost 5 bases to trimming and J lost 5 bases; unmatched junction nucleotides: 3. Germline values: CDR1 SGHAT, CDR2 FQNNGV. The CDR3 has 15 amino acids. The CDR3 DNA reads as TGTGCCAGCAGCCAACTAGCGGGAGGGGACAATGAGCAGTTCTTC. Amino acids: CASSQLAGGDNEQFF. The full variable domain, in which reference TRBV11-2 and TRBJ2-1 provide the parts outside the CDR3, is EAGVAQSPRYKIIEKRQSVAFWCNPISGHATLYWYQQILGQGPKLLIQFQNNGVVDDSQLPKDRFSAERLKGVDSTLKIQPAKLEDSAVYLCASSQLAGGDNEQFFGPGTRLTVL.

At least ten counts were recorded for this clonotype. V and J are TRBV29-1 and TRBJ2-1; 13 nucleotides align to TRBD2. CDR1 and CDR2 from the germline V gene are SQVTM and ANQGSEA. The CDR3 is 14 amino acids. V gave up 4 bases and J gave up 5 bases; unmatched junction bases: 2. The CDR3, as DNA: TGCAGCGTTGCCGGGACTAGCGGGAACAATGAGCAGTTCTTC. Encoded protein: CSVAGTSGNNEQFF.

This clonotype was counted only a few times. The V gene is TRBV11-3, the J gene TRBJ2-1, with 7 positions matching TRBD1. Germline CDR1 and CDR2: SGHNT and YENEEA. The CDR3 spans 16 residues. V dropped 1 base and J dropped 7; count of bases not matched to a gene: 10. The CDR3 nucleotides read TGTGCCAGCAGCTTAGGCCCGGGCCAACAGGGGAATGAGCAGTTCTTC. Its translation is CASSLGPGQQGNEQFF.

This clonotype turned up a few times. The CDR3 sequence: CATRGERRSPLHF. The CDR3, as DNA: TGTGCCACCAGGGGCGAGAGGCGTTCACCCCTCCACTTT. The gene calls are TRBV15 and TRBJ1-6, with D unresolved. Trimming left V 6 bases short and J 9 bases short, with 12 bases between. Per germline, CDR1 LNHNV and CDR2 YYDKDF (reference sequence). The CDR3 is made up of 13 amino acids.

This clonotype was detected a few times. This sequence joins TRBV9 and TRBJ2-6; D uncertain. V lost 4 bases and J lost 1, with 12 bases in between. The CDR3 consists of 16 residues. The germline V gene encodes CDR1 SGDLS and CDR2 YYNGEE. CDR3 bases: TGTGCCAGCAGCCCATCTTCTGGATCTGGGGCCAACGTCCTGACTTTC. Amino acid sequence: CASSPSSGSGANVLTF.

The table lists this clonotype with many counts. The chain links TRBV5-1 to TRBJ2-1; a weak D match, TRBD2 (6 bases). Germline CDR1 SGHRS, CDR2 YFSETQ. CDR3 size: 17 residues. V was pared by 0 bases and J by 7 bases, with 20 bases between. For the CDR3, the DNA is TGCGCCAGCAGCTTGGCCCACGGGGGAGTGTCACGGAATGAGCAGTTCTTC. This translates into CASSLAHGGVSRNEQFF.

In this sample, this clonotype turned up a few times. The chain employs TRBV7-3 and TRBJ2-1; the match to TRBD2 covers 12 bases. Trimming cost V 5 bases and J 6 bases; bases outside gene matches: 8. CDR1 is SGHTA, CDR2 FQGTGA, per germline. The CDR3 runs 16 residues. The CDR3 is CASSPFASGRVNEQFF. The CDR3 region has the DNA TGTGCCAGCAGCCCCTTCGCTAGCGGGAGGGTCAATGAGCAGTTCTTC.

At least ten counts were recorded for this clonotype. CDR3 nucleotide sequence: TGTGCCAGCAGTGACGGTTTGGCTAGCTTCGATGAGCAGTTCTTC. Amino acids: CASSDGLASFDEQFF. The gene calls are TRBV2 and TRBJ2-1, with D perhaps TRBD2 (5 bases). The CDR3 spans 15 residues. Germline assignment: CDR1 SNHLY and CDR2 FYNNEI. With 3 bases removed from V and 8 bases from J, the gap between germline ends came to 17 bases.

The sample holds many counts of this clonotype. This chain links TRBV20-1 with TRBJ2-5; D not certain. Trimming cost V 4 bases and J 5 bases, with 17 bases left between them. CDR1 is DFQATT, CDR2 SNEGSKA, per germline (reference sequence). There are 14 residues in the CDR3. CDR3 amino acids: CSATNGVFGETQYF. In DNA, the CDR3 is TGCAGTGCTACTAATGGAGTGTTCGGGGAGACCCAGTACTTC.

This chain uses TRBV7-9 with TRBJ1-1; D remains ambiguous. The CDR3 totals 13 residues. Trimming pared 3 bases from V and 0 bases from J, leaving 5 bases between. Germline V gene lookup returns CDR1 SEHNR and CDR2 FQNEAQ (reference sequence). The CDR3 is CASSFELNTEAFF. As DNA, the CDR3 is TGTGCCAGCAGCTTTGAGCTGAACACTGAAGCTTTCTTT.

The sample holds many counts of this clonotype. J is TRBJ2-7 and V is TRBV28; D unclear. This CDR3 spans 16 amino acids. Germline lookup yields CDR1 MDHEN and CDR2 SYDVKM. V lost 2 bases to trimming and J lost 2 bases, with 16 bases between them. CDR3 amino acids: CASSLENTRLTYEQYF. The DNA for the CDR3 is TGTGCCAGCAGTTTAGAAAACACACGGCTTACCTACGAGCAGTACTTC.

This clonotype was found a few times. V and J are TRBV11-3 and TRBJ2-1; 13 positions match TRBD2. Unmatched junction bases numbered 10, after V lost 5 bases and J lost 15 bases. CDR1 is SGHNT, CDR2 YENEEA, per germline. This CDR3 has 14 amino acids. This chain's CDR3 is CASSSGLAGANPFF. CDR3 bases: TGTGCCAGCAGCAGCGGACTAGCGGGAGCCAATCCGTTCTTC.

This clonotype occurred a few times. Here the CDR3 reads CSASSLRDRGGHKETQYF. As DNA, the CDR3 is TGCAGTGCTAGTAGCTTACGCGACAGGGGAGGCCATAAAGAGACCCAGTACTTC. The chain joins TRBV20-1 to TRBJ2-1, with 8 bases fitting TRBD1. The DNA end is a closer match to TRBJ2-5, so the J assignment may be wrong. The CDR3 spans 18 residues. Germline V CDR1 and CDR2: DFQATT, SNEGSKA (reference sequence).

This chain uses TRBV6-9 with TRBJ2-7, with D maybe TRBD1 (6 bases). Between the trimmed V and J ends, which lost 3 bases and 3 bases, there was a span of 12 bases. This CDR3 has 14 amino acids. Germline V CDR1 and CDR2: MNHGY, SVAAGI. The CDR3 region is CASSYLQGNYEQYF. CDR3 in DNA: TGTGCCAGCAGTTACCTGCAGGGGAACTACGAGCAGTACTTC.

This clonotype was detected a few times. The chain uses TRBV27 and TRBJ1-2; D is unclear. V lost 6 bases and J 7 bases, leaving 15 bases between the germline ends. The CDR3 is made up of 13 amino acids. From germline, CDR1 is MNHEY and CDR2 SMNVEV (reference sequence). The CDR3 nucleotides are TGTGCCAGCAGACCAGGAGGGCCGGGTGGCTACACCTTC. It specifies CASRPGGPGGYTF.